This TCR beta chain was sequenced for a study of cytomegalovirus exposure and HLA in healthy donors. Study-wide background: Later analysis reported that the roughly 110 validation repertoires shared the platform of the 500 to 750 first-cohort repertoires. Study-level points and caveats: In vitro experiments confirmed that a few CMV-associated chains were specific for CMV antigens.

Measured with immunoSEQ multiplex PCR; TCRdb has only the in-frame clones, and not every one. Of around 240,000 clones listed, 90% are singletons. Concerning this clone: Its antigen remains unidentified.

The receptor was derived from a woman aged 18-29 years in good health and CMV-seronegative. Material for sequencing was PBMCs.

The CDR3 spells CASSDRSGVSQPQHF. The DNA for the CDR3 is TGTGCCAGCAGCGACAGGTCCGGGGTTAGTCAGCCCCAGCATTTT. This chain connects TRBV6-1 to TRBJ1-5; weak D call: TRBD1 (6 bases). This CDR3 is 15 amino acids long. Trimming left V 6 bases short and J 6 bases short, with 18 bases between. The germline V gene encodes CDR1 MNHNS and CDR2 SASEGT.